Listed below are T cell receptor beta chains from one sample, sequenced in a study of control samples from healthy donors and cancer patients. This table comes from immunoSEQ multiplex PCR, and its TCRdb copy is limited to in-frame clones, with some not included. The profile shows some 150,000 clones, approximately 91% of them singletons. Sequenced material: blood. The receptor set was obtained from a man aged 30 to 45 in good health. Each CDR3 is given with its conserved first and last residue. A D gene is named only where the DNA matches it firmly. The listing skips clone size in some rows; elsewhere it reads once, few, many or a size class.

NA,NA,TRBV18,TRBJ2-1,CASSPPGLSGGNEQFF,TGTGCCAGCTCACCACCGGGTCTGAGCGGCGGCAATGAGCAGTTCTTC
few,TRBD1,TRBV25-1,TRBJ2-3,CASRDQGATDTQYF,TGTGCCAGCAGAGACCAGGGGGCAACAGATACGCAGTATTTT
NA,TRBD2,TRBV4-3,TRBJ2-3,CASSLAGGLSDTQYF,TGCGCCAGCAGCCTAGCGGGAGGGTTGTCAGATACGCAGTATTTT
NA,NA,TRBV19,TRBJ1-2,CASSIRGKGRIYGYTF,TGTGCCAGTAGTATCCGGGGGAAGGGTCGAATTTATGGCTACACCTTC
NA,NA,TRBV5-1,TRBJ1-1,CASSLAQTNTEAFF,TGCGCCAGCAGCTTGGCGCAGACGAACACTGAAGCTTTCTTT
NA,TRBD1,TRBV5-4,TRBJ1-3,CASRLQGAFGNTIYF,TGTGCCAGCAGGCTACAGGGGGCTTTTGGAAACACCATATATTTT
NA,NA,TRBV2,TRBJ2-2,CASRAIANTGELFF,TGTGCCAGCAGGGCTATCGCGAACACCGGGGAGCTGTTTTTT
once,TRBD1,TRBV12-5,TRBJ2-3,CASGLGTGLGTQYF,TGTGCTAGTGGTTTGGGGACAGGCCTAGGTACGCAGTATTTT
NA,TRBD2,TRBV7-2,TRBJ2-3,CASSFGLAVTDTQYF,TGTGCCAGCAGCTTCGGACTAGCGGTCACAGATACGCAGTATTTT
NA,TRBD2,TRBV12-5,TRBJ2-1,CASGLATIRGAYNEQFF,TGTGCTAGTGGTTTGGCTACCATCCGGGGGGCCTACAATGAGCAGTTCTTC
NA,TRBD2,TRBV4-2,TRBJ2-3,CASSQRAGANTDTQYF,TGTGCCAGCAGCCAAAGAGCGGGGGCGAACACAGATACGCAGTATTTT
NA,TRBD1,TRBV5-6,TRBJ1-5,CASSFWTGISNQPQHF,TGTGCCAGCAGCTTTTGGACAGGCATCAGCAATCAGCCCCAGCATTTT
NA,NA,TRBV4-2,TRBJ1-1,CASSQADGGAPLRTEAFF,TGTGCCAGCAGCCAAGCTGACGGGGGGGCGCCTCTGAGGACTGAAGCTTTCTTT
NA,TRBD1,TRBV11-3,TRBJ1-1,CASSLDPRSRGRAEAFF,TGTGCCAGCAGCTTAGATCCCAGGAGCAGGGGGCGAGCTGAAGCTTTCTTT
few,NA,TRBV6-6,TRBJ2-3,CASTSTDTQYF,TGTGCCAGCACTTCCACAGATACGCAGTATTTT
few,TRBD1,TRBV6-4,TRBJ2-3,CASSDGATGGTDTQYF,TGTGCCAGCAGTGACGGGGCGACAGGGGGGACAGATACGCAGTATTTT
NA,NA,TRBV6-6,TRBJ1-5,CASSPFLGVLGNQPQHF,TGTGCCAGCAGTCCCTTCCTCGGGGTACTAGGGAATCAGCCCCAGCATTTT
NA,TRBD1,TRBV9,TRBJ1-5,CASSVGQGASFISNQPQHF,TGTGCCAGCAGCGTAGGACAGGGGGCCTCCTTCATTAGCAATCAGCCCCAGCATTTT
NA,NA,TRBV5-6,TRBJ2-1,CASSLDRALLF,TGTGCCAGCAGCTTGGACAGGGCCCTACTCTTC
NA,NA,TRBV7-8,TRBJ2-7,CASSTIGRSFDRYEQYF,TGTGCCAGCAGCACAATCGGCAGGAGTTTTGATCGATACGAGCAGTACTTC
NA,NA,TRBV5-6,TRBJ2-7,CASSTGSNNYEQYF,TGTGCCAGCAGCACCGGATCGAACAACTACGAGCAGTACTTC
NA,NA,TRBV4-3,TRBJ2-2,CASSQDLGRVHGELFF,TGCGCCAGCAGCCAAGATTTAGGCAGGGTGCACGGGGAGCTGTTTTTT
NA,TRBD1,TRBV14,TRBJ2-7,CASSLQGAFSYEQYF,TGTGCCAGCAGCCTGCAGGGGGCGTTTTCCTACGAGCAGTACTTC
NA,NA,TRBV6-5,TRBJ1-2,CASRQNTNYGYTF,TGTGCCAGCAGACAGAATACTAACTATGGCTACACCTTC
NA,TRBD1,TRBV4-1,TRBJ2-7,CASSQEPVDRGTYEQYF,TGCGCCAGCAGCCAAGAACCCGTGGACAGGGGGACCTACGAGCAGTACTTC
NA,NA,TRBV24-1,TRBJ2-7,CATSDSGRTYEQYF,TGTGCCACCAGTGATTCTGGACGGACCTACGAGCAGTACTTC
NA,TRBD2,TRBV11-2,TRBJ2-7,CASTFTGTSGYEQYF,TGTGCCAGCACCTTCACCGGGACTAGCGGGTACGAGCAGTACTTC
NA,TRBD2,TRBV9,TRBJ2-1,CAGSGGLANYNEQFF,TGTGCCGGCAGCGGGGGACTAGCGAACTACAATGAGCAGTTCTTC
NA,TRBD1,TRBV27,TRBJ2-7,CASSPPGQGPYEQYF,TGTGCCAGCAGTCCCCCGGGACAGGGGCCCTACGAGCAGTACTTC
few,NA,TRBV4-3,TRBJ2-5,CASSQDLRHQETQYF,TGCGCCAGCAGCCAAGATCTGCGACACCAAGAGACCCAGTACTTC
NA,NA,TRBV9,TRBJ1-4,CASSRAGRTLTNEKLFF,TGTGCCAGCAGTCGGGCAGGGCGGACGTTAACTAATGAAAAACTGTTTTTT
NA,TRBD2,TRBV6-4,TRBJ2-3,CASSPHWTSGADTQYF,TGTGCCAGCAGTCCCCACTGGACCAGCGGGGCAGATACGCAGTATTTT
NA,TRBD1,TRBV4-2,TRBJ1-1,CASSQPDRVLGEAFF,TGTGCCAGCAGCCAACCGGACAGGGTATTGGGTGAAGCTTTCTTT
NA,TRBD1,TRBV15,TRBJ2-5,CATSRGDRGLLETQYF,TGTGCCACCAGCAGAGGAGATAGGGGGCTATTGGAGACCCAGTACTTC
once,NA,TRBV9,TRBJ2-7,CASSGRANGEQYF,TGTGCCAGCAGCGGCAGGGCGAACGGGGAGCAGTACTTC
NA,NA,TRBV11-3,TRBJ1-3,CASSLAAGLGNTIYF,TGTGCCAGCAGCTTAGCGGCCGGACTTGGAAACACCATATATTTT
NA,NA,TRBV3-1/TRBV3-2,TRBJ2-7,CASSQDPETYEQYF,TGTGCCAGCAGCCAAGATCCGGAGACCTACGAGCAGTACTTC
NA,TRBD2,TRBV24-1,TRBJ2-3,CATSDGTSGGFYTQYF,TGTGCCACCAGTGATGGGACTAGCGGGGGGTTCTATACGCAGTATTTT
NA,NA,TRBV4-1,TRBJ2-5,CASSQDPTTPQETQYF,TGCGCCAGCAGCCAAGATCCGACCACACCACAAGAGACCCAGTACTTC
NA,TRBD1,TRBV10-3,TRBJ1-4,CAIRQGAENEKLFF,TGTGCCATCAGACAGGGGGCAGAGAATGAAAAACTGTTTTTT
NA,NA,TRBV6-5,TRBJ1-2,CASSPLWDGYTF,TGTGCCAGCAGTCCCTTGTGGGATGGCTACACCTTC
NA,NA,TRBV13,TRBJ2-7,CASSMGNSYEQYF,TGTGCCAGCAGCATGGGAAATTCCTACGAGCAGTACTTC
NA,NA,TRBV29-1,TRBJ1-3,CSVEGYGTDPTGGNTIYF,TGCAGCGTTGAGGGTTACGGGACGGACCCCACGGGAGGAAACACCATATATTTT
NA,NA,TRBV7-6,TRBJ1-3,CASSLGAGISGNTIYF,TGTGCCAGCAGCTTAGGCGCGGGGATCTCTGGAAACACCATATATTTT
NA,TRBD1,TRBV5-4,TRBJ1-1,CASSLADRAGTEAFF,TGTGCCAGCAGCTTGGCGGACAGGGCAGGTACTGAAGCTTTCTTT
NA,NA,TRBV18,TRBJ1-5,CASSPSGDHQPQHF,TGTGCCAGCTCACCAAGCGGAGACCATCAGCCCCAGCATTTT
few,NA,TRBV11-3,TRBJ2-7,CASSFTTQQYF,TGTGCCAGCAGCTTTACTACGCAGCAGTACTTC
NA,TRBD1,TRBV24-1,TRBJ2-7,CATSASRDSSYEQYF,TGTGCCACCAGTGCGTCACGGGACAGTTCCTACGAGCAGTACTTC
once,NA,TRBV3-1/TRBV3-2,TRBJ2-7,CASSQDMWASNLYEQYF,TGTGCCAGCAGCCAAGATATGTGGGCAAGTAACCTCTACGAGCAGTACTTC
NA,NA,TRBV7-9,TRBJ2-2,CASSLFDTGELFF,TGTGCCAGCAGCTTATTCGACACCGGGGAGCTGTTTTTT
NA,NA,TRBV2,TRBJ2-5,CASSPGQETQYF,TGTGCCAGCAGTCCTGGACAGGAGACCCAGTACTTC
NA,TRBD1,TRBV3-1/TRBV3-2,TRBJ2-3,CASSRQGTDTQYF,TGTGCCAGCAGCCGACAGGGAACAGATACGCAGTATTTT
NA,TRBD2,TRBV6-2/TRBV6-3,TRBJ2-3,CASSYTKLAGDRHTQYF,TGTGCCAGCAGTTACACCAAACTAGCGGGGGATAGGCATACGCAGTATTTT
NA,TRBD2,TRBV6-5,TRBJ2-7,CASRGGVTYEQYF,TGTGCCAGCAGGGGAGGGGTTACCTACGAGCAGTACTTC
NA,NA,TRBV25-1,TRBJ2-6,CASSESRAGANVLTF,TGTGCCAGCAGTGAATCCCGGGCTGGGGCCAACGTCCTGACTTTC
NA,NA,TRBV19,TRBJ1-1,CASSEDWGGQAFF,TGTGCCAGTAGCGAAGATTGGGGGGGTCAAGCTTTCTTT
once,TRBD1,TRBV5-1,TRBJ2-2,CASSNTGAGELFF,TGCGCCAGCAGCAATACAGGGGCCGGGGAGCTGTTTTTT
NA,NA,TRBV18,TRBJ2-7,CASSPLKFPKYEQYF,TGTGCCAGCTCACCTCTGAAGTTCCCGAAGTACGAGCAGTACTTC
NA,NA,TRBV20-1,TRBJ2-3,CSAEGTDTQYF,TGCAGTGCGGAAGGAACAGATACGCAGTATTTT